In this sample, the clone carrying this T cell receptor (beta chain) turned up a few times. Its antigen is not known. The sample belongs to a study of T-cell reconstitution after alpha-beta-depleted transplantation in children. Study-wide results and caveats: Counts and diversity of T cells one year after transplant came mostly from newly produced T cells. Several hundred expanded graft clones reportedly were the source of alpha-beta T cells about two months after transplant. The study traced high day-60 TCRbeta diversity in some patients to surviving recipient T cells and thymic progenitors.

V gave up 3 bases and J gave up 2 bases, with 13 bases separating them. This CDR3 spans 16 amino acids. Unique molecular identifiers featured in how the TCRbeta library was prepared. TCRdb recomputed calls from the PCR reads with MiXCR, one row per CDR3 protein. The table shows 780,000 or so distinct CDR3 sequences, with roughly 15% occurring only once. V gene TRBV12-3 or TRBV12-4 combines with J gene TRBJ2-2; perhaps D is TRBD1 or TRBD2 (5 bases each). The sequenced sample was PBMCs, mostly from graft donor cells, obtained 360 days after TCRalphabeta/CD19-depleted stem cell transplant. The sequence came from a male patient younger than 18 who had a stem cell transplant for acute lymphoblastic leukemia, so the T cells may come from the graft donor. The CDR3 nucleotides read TGTGCCAGCAGTTTTGTCGGGACCCTAAACACCGGGGAGCTGTTTTTT. It codes for CASSFVGTLNTGELFF.